This TCR beta chain emerged from a study of T cells in Graves' hyperthyroidism and ophthalmopathy. Findings and caveats of the study: Model predictions of ophthalmopathy came a median 6.5 months before onset.

There were TCR beta CDR3 regions amplified from RNA transcripts. TCR CDR3 underwent first-round RT-PCR with the HTBI primer set. TCRdb recomputed calls from the multiplex PCR reads with MiXCR, one row per CDR3 protein. The sample holds under 500,000 distinct CDR3 sequences, around an eighth seen once. This clonotype was observed a handful of times. The antigen is undetermined. A Clinical Activity Score of at least 3, a NOSPECS grade of at least 4 and a duration under 3 months were recorded in the ophthalmopathy patients. This TCR came from a man in his fifties or sixties with Graves' ophthalmopathy. The sequencing input was blood.

The CDR3 DNA follows: TGTGCCAGCAGTCCTCGGACAGGGGAGGTCAAAAACATTCAGTACTTC. Protein sequence: CASSPRTGEVKNIQYF. The chain links TRBV27 to TRBJ2-4; TRBD1 matches 9 bases. This CDR3 comprises 16 residues. Germline loops: CDR1 MNHEY, CDR2 SMNVEV (reference sequence). The junction had 8 bases not matched to a gene; V was cut back by 5 bases and J by 3 bases.